The rows below give T cell receptor beta chains drawn from one sample of a study of blood T cell repertoires in COVID-19. The data were produced by immunoSEQ multiplex PCR, yet TCRdb's version contains in-frame clones alone and is incomplete. The repertoire holds about 72,000 clones, with around 78% as singletons. What was sequenced was peripheral blood. Receptors originate from a woman at least 80 years old with acute or convalescent COVID-19. Each CDR3 is given with its conserved first and last residue. Each record gives: clone size, D gene, J gene, V gene, CDR3 protein, CDR3 DNA. D genes are given only for firm matches. Some rows have no size entry. The others give once, few or many, or a class for an expanded clone.

- TRBD1 TRBJ1-1 TRBV10-3 CAITGTGGASEAFF TGTGCCATCACCGGGACAGGGGGCGCTTCTGAAGCTTTCTTT
few - TRBJ1-6 TRBV10-2 CASRDQRQVGSPLHF TGCGCCAGCAGGGACCAAAGACAGGTCGGGTCACCCCTCCACTTT
- TRBD1 TRBJ2-3 TRBV5-4 CASSLPGQGTDTQYF TGTGCCAGCAGCTTGCCGGGACAGGGGACAGATACGCAGTATTTT
few TRBD1 TRBJ2-7 TRBV2 CASSPGTGVKEQYF TGTGCCAGCAGCCCCGGGACAGGGGTGAAAGAGCAGTACTTC
- - TRBJ2-5 TRBV15 CATSRSIQETQYF TGTGCCACCAGCAGATCAATCCAAGAGACCCAGTACTTC
- TRBD1 TRBJ2-7 TRBV29-1 CSVEGTVYEQYF TGCAGCGTTGAGGGGACAGTTTACGAGCAGTACTTC
- TRBD2 TRBJ2-7 TRBV4-1 CASSQDRAGGLFSYEQYF TGCGCCAGCAGCCAAGATCGGGCGGGAGGTCTCTTCTCCTACGAGCAGTACTTC
- TRBD2 TRBJ2-3 TRBV3-1/TRBV3-2 CASSQAGGGTDTQYF TGTGCCAGCAGCCAAGCGGGAGGGGGCACAGATACGCAGTATTTT
- - TRBJ1-6 TRBV20-1 CSASSQGSYNSPLHF TGCAGTGCTAGTTCTCAGGGCTCCTATAATTCACCCCTCCACTTT
many - TRBJ1-6 TRBV3-1/TRBV3-2 CASSQDYGNSPLHF TGTGCCAGCAGCCAGGACTATGGTAATTCACCCCTCCACTTT
- TRBD1 TRBJ2-7 TRBV3-1/TRBV3-2 CASTGTGSYEQYF TGTGCCAGTACCGGGACAGGGTCCTACGAGCAGTACTTC
- TRBD1 TRBJ2-7 TRBV5-1 CASSPDRDYYEQYF TGCGCCAGCAGCCCCGACAGGGATTACTACGAGCAGTACTTC
once TRBD1 TRBJ2-5 TRBV25-1 CAISEGGVETQYF TGTGCCATTTCGGAAGGGGGCGTGGAGACCCAGTACTTC
- - TRBJ2-5 TRBV14 CASSLASKTQYF TGTGCCAGCAGCCTGGCTTCGAAGACCCAGTACTTC
few - TRBJ2-3 TRBV12-3/TRBV12-4 CASTVADTQYF TGTGCCAGCACCGTAGCAGATACGCAGTATTTT
few - TRBJ1-5 TRBV19 CASSIGRVPNQPQHF TGTGCCAGTAGTATAGGCAGGGTCCCTAATCAGCCCCAGCATTTT